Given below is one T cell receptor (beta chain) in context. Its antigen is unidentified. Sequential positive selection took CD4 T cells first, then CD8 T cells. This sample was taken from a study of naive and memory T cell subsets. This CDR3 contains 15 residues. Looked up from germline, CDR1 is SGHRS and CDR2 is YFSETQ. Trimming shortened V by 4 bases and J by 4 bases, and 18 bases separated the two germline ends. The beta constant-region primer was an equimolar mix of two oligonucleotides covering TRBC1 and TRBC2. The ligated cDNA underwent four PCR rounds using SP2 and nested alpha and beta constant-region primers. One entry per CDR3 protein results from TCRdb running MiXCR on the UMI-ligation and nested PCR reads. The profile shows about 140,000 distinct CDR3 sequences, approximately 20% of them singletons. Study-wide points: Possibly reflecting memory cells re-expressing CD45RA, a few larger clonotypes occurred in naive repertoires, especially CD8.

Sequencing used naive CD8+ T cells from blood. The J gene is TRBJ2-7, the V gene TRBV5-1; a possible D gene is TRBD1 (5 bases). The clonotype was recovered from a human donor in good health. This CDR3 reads CASSPTDRPAYEQYF. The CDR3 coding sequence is TGCGCCAGCAGCCCGACCGACAGACCGGCTTACGAGCAGTACTTC.